Following are 21 T cell receptor beta chains from one sample sequenced in a study of T cell responses to AZD1222 COVID-19 vaccine. Method: immunoSEQ multiplex PCR; TCRdb's copy keeps in-frame clones and lacks some. The sample contains around 61,000 clones, roughly 85% of which appear only once. The sequences come from peripheral blood, collected on day 0 of AZD1222 vaccination. The receptors shown here come from an adult in good health.

This clone showed up just once. The gene calls are TRBV6-5 and TRBJ2-6; no firm D call. Germline V gives CDR1 MNHEY, CDR2 SVGAGI. Trimming removed 0 bases at V and 4 bases at J, with 10 bases between. This CDR3 is 16 amino acids long. In nucleotides, the CDR3 is TGTGCCAGCAGTTACTCGGGGATCCAGGGGGCCAACGTCCTGACTTTC. It specifies CASSYSGIQGANVLTF.

V and J are TRBV27 and TRBJ2-1, with 12 bases aligning to TRBD2. Germline V gene sequence: CDR1 MNHEY, CDR2 SMNVEV (reference sequence). The CDR3 loop spans 19 amino acids. Trimming removed 8 bases from V and 0 bases from J; junction bases left unmatched: 14. CDR3 nucleotides: TGTGCCAGCGTGAAGAAGGAGCTAGCGGGGGGGAGCTCCTACAATGAGCAGTTCTTC. Its translation is CASVKKELAGGSSYNEQFF.

The chain has TRBV10-1 and TRBJ2-1, with TRBD2 matching 10 bases. From germline, CDR1 is WNHNN and CDR2 SYGVQD (reference sequence). V lost 3 bases to trimming and J lost 9 bases; unmatched junction nucleotides: 8. The CDR3 contains 15 residues. CDR3 bases: TGCGCCAGCAGTGACCGGACTAGCGGCCTTAGTGAGCAGTTCTTC. Translated: CASSDRTSGLSEQFF.

The genes are TRBV29-1 and TRBJ1-5; D ambiguous. Trimming cost V 4 bases and J 4 bases, with 14 bases left between them. CDR1 SQVTM and CDR2 ANQGSEA come from the germline V gene. CDR3 size: 14 residues. The CDR3 loop is CSVVSGRGNQPQHF. In DNA, the CDR3 is TGCAGCGTTGTCTCAGGCCGGGGTAATCAGCCCCAGCATTTT. The variable domain in full, completed from reference TRBV29-1 and TRBJ1-5, reads SAVISQKPSRDICQRGTSLTIQCQVDSQVTMMFWYRQQPGQSLTLIATANQGSEATYESGFVIDKFPISRPNLTFSTLTVSNMSPEDSSIYLCSVVSGRGNQPQHFGDGTRLSIL.

V and J are TRBV10-3 and TRBJ2-3; 8 bases agree with TRBD2. This CDR3 region has 16 residues. CDR1 and CDR2 (germline): ENHRY, SYGVKD. The V gene end was trimmed by 5 bases and the J gene end by 0 bases; junction bases not matched to a gene: 7. The CDR3 sequence is CAISQRETPSTDTQYF. In DNA, the CDR3 is TGTGCCATCAGTCAGCGGGAGACTCCTAGCACAGATACGCAGTATTTT.

This clone was counted between two and nine times. This chain's CDR3 is CATSWGQDTEAFF. The DNA for the CDR3 is TGTGCCACCAGCTGGGGACAGGACACTGAAGCTTTCTTT. The chain couples TRBV15 to TRBJ1-1, with TRBD1 matching over 8 bases. Germline CDR1 is LNHNV and CDR2 is YYDKDF (reference sequence). The trim removed 5 bases at V and 3 bases at J, leaving 2 bases unmatched. This CDR3 has 13 residues.

This clone showed up just a few times. The chain has TRBV5-4 and TRBJ2-2; 12 positions agree with TRBD1. Germline assignment: CDR1 SGHNT and CDR2 YYREEE (reference sequence). This CDR3 contains 20 residues. J gave up 4 bases and V 4 bases, and 17 bases lay outside the gene matches. The CDR3 protein is CASSGTGGFRFHRSTGELFF. CDR3 coding DNA: TGTGCCAGCAGCGGGACAGGGGGCTTTCGCTTCCATAGAAGCACCGGGGAGCTGTTTTTT.

The V and J genes are TRBV2 and TRBJ1-5; D is unresolved. There are 14 residues in the CDR3. V lost 4 bases and J lost 1, with 8 bases in between. Looked up from germline, CDR1 is SNHLY and CDR2 is FYNNEI. The CDR3 protein is CASSVGRSNQPQHF. The CDR3 DNA reads as TGTGCCAGCAGTGTAGGGCGGAGCAATCAGCCCCAGCATTTT.

By share, this clone counts as large (0.1 to 1%). The gene calls are TRBV28 and TRBJ2-7; D is perhaps TRBD2 (5 bases). Trimming stripped 3 bases from V and 1 base from J, with 10 bases between. The length of the CDR3 is 14 residues. Germline V lookup: CDR1 MDHEN, CDR2 SYDVKM. CDR3 DNA: TGTGCCAGCAGTTTGAGGGCCAATTCCTACGAGCAGTACTTC. It specifies CASSLRANSYEQYF.

This clone was seen more than once but under ten times. The J gene is TRBJ2-1, the V gene TRBV7-9, with TRBD1 matching over 7 bases. CDR3 size: 11 residues. The V gene's germline CDR1 is SEHNR and CDR2 FQNEAQ (reference sequence). The V segment lost 4 bases and the J segment 15 bases; nucleotides outside the gene matches: 6. DNA for the CDR3: TGTGCCAGCAGCTCACAGGGGCGGTGGTTCTTC. Residues: CASSSQGRWFF.

The chain carries TRBV27 and TRBJ1-1, with D maybe TRBD1 (5 bases). The germline V and J ends were trimmed by 5 bases and 11 bases, with 21 bases remaining between them. CDR3 size: 14 residues. Germline assignment: CDR1 MNHEY and CDR2 SMNVEV (reference sequence). CDR3 sequence (DNA): TGTGCCAGCAGTCCTACCGGGCGGGGCGCAGCGGCTTTCTTT. Protein: CASSPTGRGAAAFF.

V gene TRBV28 combines with J gene TRBJ2-7; D perhaps matches TRBD1 (5 bases). Germline V gives CDR1 MDHEN, CDR2 SYDVKM. The CDR3 runs 17 residues. The ends were cut back, 2 bases at V and 1 base at J, with 18 bases in the middle. The CDR3 bases are TGTGCCAGCAGTTTACCGACCACCTGGACAAAATCCTACGAGCAGTACTTC. Translating it yields CASSLPTTWTKSYEQYF.

The V gene is TRBV5-6, the J gene TRBJ1-1; D may be TRBD1 (6 bases). Germline V gives CDR1 SGHDT, CDR2 YYEEEE. The CDR3 contains 13 residues. The ends were cut back, 7 bases at V and 5 bases at J, with 15 bases in the middle. CDR3 amino acids: CASGTIQGTEAFF. CDR3 nucleotide sequence: TGTGCCAGCGGCACAATCCAGGGGACTGAAGCTTTCTTT. The full variable domain, its missing parts supplied by reference TRBV5-6 and TRBJ1-1, is DAGVTQSPTHLIKTRGQQVTLRCSPKSGHDTVSWYQQALGQGPQFIFQYYEEEERQRGNFPDRFSGHQFPNYSSELNVNALLLGDSALYLCASGTIQGTEAFFGQGTRLTVV.

The V gene is TRBV14, the J gene TRBJ2-4; the D is unclear. The CDR3 extends over 14 amino acids. The germline V and J ends were trimmed by 3 bases and 7 bases, with 13 bases remaining between them. In germline, CDR1 is SGHDN, CDR2 FVKESK. CDR3: CASSQGYNWNIQYF. The CDR3 region has the DNA TGTGCCAGCAGCCAGGGATACAACTGGAACATTCAGTACTTC.

The gene calls are TRBV7-3 and TRBJ1-5; tentative D call: TRBD1 (6 bases). The CDR3 consists of 14 residues. V was pared by 5 bases and J by 4 bases, with 12 bases between. Germline V gives CDR1 SGHTA, CDR2 FQGTGA. The CDR3 sequence: CASSQYRANQPQHF. CDR3 nucleotide sequence: TGTGCCAGCAGCCAATACAGGGCTAATCAGCCCCAGCATTTT.

The chain uses TRBV11-3 and TRBJ2-2, with D hard to call. CDR3 size: 17 residues. Germline V CDR1 and CDR2: SGHNT, YENEEA. The V end was cut by 1 base, the J end by 0 bases, with 12 bases between. The CDR3: CASSLGLSATNTGELFF. The CDR3 nucleotides read TGTGCCAGCAGCTTAGGTCTGTCAGCGACGAACACCGGGGAGCTGTTTTTT.

By sample fraction, this clone is medium-sized. The chain is built from TRBV27 and TRBJ2-2; D is unclear. Germline CDR1 is MNHEY and CDR2 is SMNVEV (reference sequence). The CDR3 has 13 amino acids. V gave up 5 bases and J gave up 5 bases, with 9 bases separating them. CDR3: CASSLGWTGELFF. CDR3 bases: TGTGCCAGCAGTCTAGGATGGACCGGGGAGCTGTTTTTT.

The V gene is TRBV27, the J gene TRBJ1-2; D might be TRBD1 (5 bases). V lost 7 bases, J lost 8 bases, and 26 bases lay in between. CDR3 length: 16 residues. Germline assignment: CDR1 MNHEY and CDR2 SMNVEV (reference sequence). The CDR3: CASNSLPGPPNEGYTF. The CDR3 DNA reads as TGTGCCAGCAATTCATTACCGGGACCTCCAAATGAGGGCTACACCTTC.

The chain is built from TRBV5-6 and TRBJ1-1; tentative D call: TRBD1 (5 bases). The CDR3 has 14 residues. CDR1 SGHDT and CDR2 YYEEEE come from the germline V gene. Trimming removed 4 bases from V and 6 bases from J, with 16 bases in between. The CDR3 loop is CASSITGGDAEAFF. The CDR3 nucleotides are TGTGCCAGCAGCATAACCGGGGGGGACGCTGAAGCTTTCTTT.

CDR3 sequence (DNA): TGTGCCAGCAGCCAACTCGGGGTCGCAAATAATGAAAAACTGTTTTTT. This gives the protein CASSQLGVANNEKLFF. The rearrangement links TRBV4-2 to TRBJ1-4, with D hard to call. The CDR3 contains 16 residues. V lost 2 bases to trimming and J lost 4 bases, with 14 bases between them. CDR1 is LGHNA and CDR2 is YNFKEQ in the germline V gene.

As concerns this clone: Other DNA sequences of this sample code for an identical CDR3. This sequence joins TRBV11-3 and TRBJ2-1; 8 bases align to TRBD1. The CDR3 has 14 residues. The V gene's germline CDR1 is SGHNT and CDR2 YENEEA. The V gene end was trimmed by 5 bases and the J gene end by 5 bases; junction bases not matched to a gene: 5. The CDR3 coding sequence is TGTGCCAGCAGCCTCCGACAGGGGCACAATGAGCAGTTCTTC. This sequence encodes CASSLRQGHNEQFF.